The 8 T cell receptor beta chains reported below all come from one sample, sequenced in a study of cytomegalovirus exposure and HLA in healthy donors. The primer mix had 60 Vbeta and 13 Jbeta primers. Generated by immunoSEQ multiplex PCR, the TCRdb table keeps only in-frame clones and is missing some. The sample lists some 200,000 clones; roughly four fifths were seen once. The sequencing sample was made of PBMCs. The receptor set was obtained from a middle-aged woman in good health and CMV-seronegative.

This clone was picked up one time. The chain recombines TRBV5-1 with TRBJ2-1; 7 positions agree with TRBD1. Germline V gives CDR1 SGHRS, CDR2 YFSETQ. Trimming cost V 0 bases and J 3 bases; bases outside gene matches: 3. The CDR3 is made up of 15 amino acids. The CDR3 DNA follows: TGCGCCAGCAGCTTGGGACAGGGCGACTACAATGAGCAGTTCTTC. Translating it yields CASSLGQGDYNEQFF. Drawing the rest from reference TRBV5-1 and TRBJ2-1, the complete variable domain is KAGVTQTPRYLIKTRGQQVTLSCSPISGHRSVSWYQQTPGQGLQFLFEYFSETQRNKGNFPGRFSGRQFSNSRSEMNVSTLELGDSALYLCASSLGQGDYNEQFFGPGTRLTVL.

The chain is built from TRBV7-2 and TRBJ1-5; TRBD1 matches 7 bases. The CDR3 covers 14 residues. Germline V gene lookup returns CDR1 SGHTA and CDR2 FQGNSA. Germline trimming cut 3 bases from V and 3 bases from J; bases unmatched to any gene: 2. Here the CDR3 DNA reads TGTGCCAGCAGCTTGGGACAGAACAATCAGCCCCAGCATTTT. This codes for CASSLGQNNQPQHF.

The sample holds a few counts of this clone. The V gene is TRBV6-1, the J gene TRBJ2-7, with 8 nucleotides matching TRBD1. The germline gives CDR1 MNHNS, CDR2 SASEGT. This CDR3 is built from 13 residues. V shed 5 bases, J shed 3 bases, and the junction held 3 bases outside the gene matches. Here the CDR3 reads CASSHTGGYEQYF. In DNA form, the CDR3 reads TGTGCCAGCAGTCATACAGGGGGCTACGAGCAGTACTTC.

The rearrangement links TRBV27 to TRBJ1-3, with TRBD1 as a possible D gene (6 bases). Germline values: CDR1 MNHEY, CDR2 SMNVEV (reference sequence). Trimming took 3 bases from V and 4 from J, leaving 7 bases between them. This CDR3 is built from 13 residues. The CDR3 nucleotides read TGTGCCAGCAGTTTGGGGGCGGGAAACACCATATATTTT. Its protein product is CASSLGAGNTIYF.

The chain combines TRBV29-1 with TRBJ1-2, with 10 bases aligning to TRBD1. CDR1 is SQVTM, CDR2 ANQGSEA, per germline. The V and J ends lost 7 bases and 6 bases, in that order; junction bases with no gene match: 5. This CDR3 is built from 12 residues. DNA of the CDR3: TGCAGCGGGGGACAGGGGTACGATGGCTACACCTTC. Translation gives CSGGQGYDGYTF. Complete variable domain (other parts from reference TRBV29-1 and TRBJ1-2): SAVISQKPSRDICQRGTSLTIQCQVDSQVTMMFWYRQQPGQSLTLIATANQGSEATYESGFVIDKFPISRPNLTFSTLTVSNMSPEDSSIYLCSGGQGYDGYTFGSGTRLTVV.

This chain links TRBV19 with TRBJ1-4, with 9 nucleotides matching TRBD1. CDR1 is LNHDA and CDR2 is SQIVND in the germline V gene (reference sequence). The junction had 16 bases not matched to a gene; V was cut back by 7 bases and J by 10 bases. The CDR3 runs 16 residues. Here the CDR3 reads CASTPPGTGKGGKLFF. The CDR3 DNA reads TGTGCCAGTACCCCACCAGGGACAGGGAAGGGTGGAAAACTGTTTTTT.

The chain couples TRBV19 to TRBJ1-5, with D perhaps TRBD1 (6 bases). V lost 7 bases to trimming and J lost 1 base, with 14 bases between them. The CDR3 extends over 15 amino acids. Germline lookup yields CDR1 LNHDA and CDR2 SQIVND (reference sequence). The CDR3 is CASTVVQGSNQPQHF. The CDR3 nucleotides are TGTGCCAGTACGGTGGTACAGGGAAGCAATCAGCCCCAGCATTTT.

The chain links TRBV10-1 to TRBJ2-7; 9 nucleotides match TRBD1. The CDR3 totals 14 residues. V gave up 8 bases and J gave up 3 bases; unmatched junction bases: 8. Looked up from germline, CDR1 is WNHNN and CDR2 is SYGVQD (reference sequence). The CDR3 sequence is CASAGHRGHYEQYF. The DNA of the CDR3 is TGCGCCAGCGCGGGACACAGGGGGCACTACGAGCAGTACTTC.